The next 27 T cell receptor beta chains were all read from a single sample in a study of CD8+ T cells in alopecia areata. As for treatment: oral pan-JAK inhibitor, 5-10 mg twice daily. Isolated RNA was reverse transcribed into cDNA used as the sequencing template. Repertoires were generated with immunoSEQ multiplex PCR, while TCRdb's copy carries only in-frame clones and drops some. The table shows 150,000 to 200,000 clones, with 60% occurring only once. The sequenced sample was CD4+ T cells sorted from blood, obtained at week 24, from a patient treated with tofacitinib. The receptor source for this set is a human donor with alopecia areata.

This clone was recorded a few times. The CDR3 bases are TGTGCCAGCGGGGGTGAGCTAGCCAAAAACATTCAGTACTTC. It specifies CASGGELAKNIQYF. J is TRBJ2-4 and V is TRBV9; the D call may be TRBD1 or TRBD2 (5 bases each). The germline CDR1 and CDR2 sequences are SGDLS and YYNGEE. The germline V and J ends were trimmed by 7 bases and 0 bases, with 11 bases remaining between them. The CDR3 loop spans 14 amino acids.

Only a few counts were recorded for this clone. The chain uses TRBV9 and TRBJ2-3, with 8 bases fitting TRBD1. J gave up 5 bases and V 6 bases, and 8 bases lay outside the gene matches. This CDR3 has 14 residues. Germline CDR1 SGDLS, CDR2 YYNGEE. This CDR3 reads CASKSGGAIDTQYF. The CDR3 nucleotides read TGTGCCAGCAAATCAGGGGGCGCGATAGATACGCAGTATTTT. The variable domain in full, completed from reference TRBV9 and TRBJ2-3, reads DSGVTQTPKHLITATGQRVTLRCSPRSGDLSVYWYQQSLDQGLQFLIQYYNGEERAKGNILERFSAQQFPDLHSELNLSSLELGDSALYFCASKSGGAIDTQYFGPGTRLTVL.

This clone was counted only a few times. This sequence joins TRBV4-3 and TRBJ2-2; D is tentatively TRBD1 or TRBD2 (6 bases each). Trimming stripped 4 bases from V and 5 bases from J, with 17 bases between. The CDR3 is made up of 16 amino acids. Germline CDR1 reads LGHNA; CDR2 reads YSLEER. As DNA, the CDR3 is TGCGCCAGCAGCCGGGGGTCTACAGGGAGGACCGGGGAGCTGTTTTTT. Translation gives CASSRGSTGRTGELFF.

This chain joins TRBV9 and TRBJ2-6, with 7 bases identical to TRBD1. Germline CDR1 is SGDLS and CDR2 is YYNGEE. The CDR3 runs 15 residues. After removal of 7 bases from V and 1 base from J, the junction contained 5 bases not matched to a gene. The DNA of the CDR3 is TGTGCCAGCGGGACAGCGGAATCTGGGGCCAACGTCCTGACTTTC. The encoded protein is CASGTAESGANVLTF.

V and J are TRBV19 and TRBJ1-6; no clear D. The V gene lost 4 bases and the J gene lost 10 bases, with 5 bases spanning the gap. This CDR3 is built from 11 residues. Looked up from germline, CDR1 is LNHDA and CDR2 is SQIVND (reference sequence). The CDR3 nucleotides read TGTGCCAGTAGTAATGGCTCACCCCTCCACTTT. Translated: CASSNGSPLHF. Drawing the rest from reference TRBV19 and TRBJ1-6, the complete variable domain is DGGITQSPKYLFRKEGQNVTLSCEQNLNHDAMYWYRQDPGQGLRLIYYSQIVNDFQKGDIAEGYSVSREKKESFPLTVTSAQKNPTAFYLCASSNGSPLHFGNGTRLTVT.

The chain links TRBV7-2 to TRBJ2-5; a weak D match, TRBD1 (5 bases). The V gene lost 5 bases and the J gene lost 2 bases, with 12 bases spanning the gap. The CDR3 consists of 14 residues. From germline, CDR1 is SGHTA and CDR2 FQGNSA. CDR3 bases: TGTGCCAGCAGCCCTTCAGGGATGCAAGAGACCCAGTACTTC. Translated, it gives CASSPSGMQETQYF.

This clone was seen only once. V usage is TRBV7-2 and J usage is TRBJ1-2; D is undetermined. V lost 0 bases and J 7 bases, leaving 15 bases between the germline ends. The CDR3 sequence is 15 residues long. The germline CDR1 and CDR2 sequences are SGHTA and FQGNSA. In nucleotides, the CDR3 is TGTGCCAGCAGCTTAGCCCAGGTGATGAAGCGTGGCTACACCTTC. Protein sequence: CASSLAQVMKRGYTF.

This clone occurred a few times. V is TRBV4-3 and J is TRBJ2-1; D is possibly TRBD1 or TRBD2 (5 bases each). There are 15 residues in the CDR3. CDR1 and CDR2 from the germline V gene are LGHNA and YSLEER. Between the trimmed V and J ends, which lost 4 bases and 9 bases, there was a span of 19 bases. The CDR3 nucleotides are TGCGCCAGCAGCCTCGGGCAGGGAGCCCAAGGTGAGCAGTTCTTC. It encodes CASSLGQGAQGEQFF.

In its sample, this clone was seen once. V and J are TRBV30 and TRBJ1-2, with D tentatively TRBD1 (5 bases). The CDR3 is 13 residues long. The germline V gene has CDR1 GTSNPN and CDR2 SVGIG (reference sequence). The germline V and J ends were trimmed by 0 bases and 7 bases, with 12 bases remaining between them. In DNA form, the CDR3 reads TGTGCCTGGAGTGTCGGGGGAAGGCGTGGCTACACCTTC. Protein sequence: CAWSVGGRRGYTF.

This clone was picked up a small number of times. The rearrangement uses TRBV5-1 and TRBJ2-5; D ambiguous. The V and J ends lost 6 bases and 4 bases respectively, with 10 bases between them. The CDR3 spans 12 residues. The V gene's germline CDR1 is SGHRS and CDR2 YFSETQ. The CDR3 region has the DNA TGCGCCAGCAATGACGCTGGAGAGACCCAGTACTTC. It yields the protein CASNDAGETQYF.

The genes are TRBV7-2 and TRBJ2-5; D gene ambiguous. The V gene's germline CDR1 is SGHTA and CDR2 FQGNSA. V dropped 3 bases and J dropped 5 bases, with 10 bases sitting between them. CDR3 length equals 13 residues. As DNA, the CDR3 is TGTGCCAGCAGCTTGAGGCAAGAGGAGACCCAGTACTTC. It translates to CASSLRQEETQYF.

The chain combines TRBV7-8 with TRBJ2-1; D remains ambiguous. Germline-derived CDR1 and CDR2 are SGHVS and FQNEAQ. V lost 3 bases, J lost 6 bases, and 9 bases lay in between. This CDR3 is 13 amino acids long. The CDR3 DNA follows: TGTGCCAGCAGCTTGAGCAGGTTCAATGAGCAGTTCTTC. The encoded protein is CASSLSRFNEQFF.

This clone was recorded a few times. This rearrangement joins TRBV19 to TRBJ1-5; unclear D gene. V lost 3 bases, J lost 3 bases, and 9 bases lay in between. The length of the CDR3 is 14 residues. CDR1 LNHDA and CDR2 SQIVND come from the germline V gene (reference sequence). CDR3 protein: CASSIGRFNQPQHF. As DNA, the CDR3 is TGTGCCAGTAGTATCGGCCGGTTCAATCAGCCCCAGCATTTT.

With respect to this clone: Different DNA sequences within this sample yield the same CDR3. The chain has TRBV18 and TRBJ2-7, with 9 bases that match TRBD1. CDR3 size: 15 residues. Germline assignment: CDR1 KGHSH and CDR2 LQKENI. V dropped 0 bases and J dropped 4; count of bases not matched to a gene: 4. CDR3 sequence reads: CASSPPDRGGYEQYF. DNA for the CDR3: TGTGCCAGCTCACCACCCGACAGGGGGGGATACGAGCAGTACTTC. Full variable domain (outside the CDR3, taken from reference TRBV18 and TRBJ2-7): NAGVMQNPRHLVRRRGQEARLRCSPMKGHSHVYWYRQLPEEGLKFMVYLQKENIIDESGMPKERFSAEFPKEGPSILRIQQVVRGDSAAYFCASSPPDRGGYEQYFGPGTRLTVT.

The chain recombines TRBV30 with TRBJ1-5, with unresolved D. V was pared by 2 bases and J by 6 bases, with 11 bases between. Germline lookup yields CDR1 GTSNPN and CDR2 SVGIG (reference sequence). The CDR3 length is 13 residues. CDR3 sequence (DNA): TGTGCCTGGAGTCCTTCAAGGGTTCAGCCCCAGCATTTT. Encoded protein: CAWSPSRVQPQHF.

This clone was seen more than once but under ten times. J is TRBJ1-1 and V is TRBV18; 7 nucleotides align to TRBD1. Trimming took 3 bases from V and 5 from J; bases not matched to a gene: 6. The germline CDR1 and CDR2 sequences are KGHSH and LQKENI. CDR3 length: 14 residues. This chain's CDR3 is CASSPMTGWTEAFF. The CDR3 DNA follows: TGTGCCAGCTCACCGATGACAGGGTGGACTGAAGCTTTCTTT.

This clone was counted between two and nine times. The J gene is TRBJ2-2, the V gene TRBV23-1, with D perhaps matching TRBD2 (6 bases). TRBV23-1 is assigned to the ORF class and has an uncertain function. Trimming removed 2 bases from V and 4 bases from J, with 14 bases in between. This CDR3 has 16 residues. The CDR3 sequence: CASSQVRARGTGELFF. CDR3 DNA: TGCGCCAGCAGTCAAGTTCGGGCGCGGGGCACCGGGGAGCTGTTTTTT.

The rearrangement joins TRBV25-1 to TRBJ1-4; D is ambiguous. The CDR3 sequence is 15 residues long. Trimming pared 1 base from V and 8 bases from J, leaving 14 bases between. Germline values: CDR1 MGHDK, CDR2 SYGVNS. CDR3 amino acids: CASSESLRVGEKLFF. The CDR3, as DNA: TGTGCCAGCAGTGAATCCCTAAGGGTTGGAGAAAAACTGTTTTTT.

The rearrangement uses TRBV5-1 and TRBJ2-5; D is possibly TRBD2 (5 bases). Germline V gene lookup returns CDR1 SGHRS and CDR2 YFSETQ. The CDR3 extends over 14 amino acids. Trimming pared 4 bases from V and 4 bases from J, leaving 14 bases between. The CDR3 region has the DNA TGCGCCAGCAGCCTTTCCGGGGTTGGAGAGACCCAGTACTTC. This sequence encodes CASSLSGVGETQYF.

This chain connects TRBV4-3 to TRBJ2-5; D assignment may be TRBD1 or TRBD2 (5 bases each). Germline values: CDR1 LGHNA, CDR2 YSLEER. Trimming took 0 bases from V and 6 from J, leaving 14 bases between them. The CDR3 has 15 amino acids. CDR3 sequence (DNA): TGCGCCAGCAGCCAAGATTGGCAGGGAGCGAAGACCCAGTACTTC. Amino acids: CASSQDWQGAKTQYF.

The chain has TRBV2 and TRBJ1-1; D is ambiguous. Trimming took 8 bases from V and 0 from J, leaving 13 bases between them. CDR1 and CDR2 from the germline V gene are SNHLY and FYNNEI. This CDR3 has 14 residues. The CDR3, as DNA: TGTGCCAGCGTCCCCGACCTTTTGAACACTGAAGCTTTCTTT. It translates to CASVPDLLNTEAFF. Drawing the rest from reference TRBV2 and TRBJ1-1, the complete variable domain is EPEVTQTPSHQVTQMGQEVILRCVPISNHLYFYWYRQILGQKVEFLVSFYNNEISEKSEIFDDQFSVERPDGSNFTLKIRSTKLEDSAMYFCASVPDLLNTEAFFGQGTRLTVV.

This chain joins TRBV11-2 and TRBJ2-5; D not certain. Germline loops: CDR1 SGHAT, CDR2 FQNNGV. V was cut by 1 base and J by 1 base, with 7 bases left in between. The CDR3 contains 14 residues. Here the CDR3 reads CASSLGQAQETQYF. Here the CDR3 DNA reads TGTGCCAGCAGCTTAGGGCAGGCCCAAGAGACCCAGTACTTC.

The chain carries TRBV7-9 and TRBJ2-1; 10 nucleotides match TRBD2. Germline CDR1 SEHNR, CDR2 FQNEAQ (reference sequence). V gave up 3 bases and J gave up 6 bases; unmatched junction bases: 5. There are 15 residues in the CDR3. The CDR3 DNA follows: TGTGCCAGCAGCTTTTTTAGCGGGGGGATCAATGAGCAGTTCTTC. Translation: CASSFFSGGINEQFF.

The CDR3 DNA reads TGTGCCTGGAGTGCTGAGGGGACGGATGGCTACACCTTC. Protein product: CAWSAEGTDGYTF. The rearrangement uses TRBV30 and TRBJ1-2, with D possibly matching TRBD1 (5 bases). This CDR3 has 13 amino acids. CDR1 is GTSNPN, CDR2 SVGIG, per germline (reference sequence). V shed 1 base and J shed 6 bases, with 12 bases lying between them.

The chain joins TRBV29-1 to TRBJ2-3; TRBD1 agrees at 12 bases. This CDR3 spans 16 amino acids. Per germline, CDR1 SQVTM and CDR2 ANQGSEA. V shed 1 base and J 3 bases; nucleotides not matched to a gene: 5. The CDR3 sequence is CSVEGGTGGTTDTQYF. CDR3 nucleotide sequence: TGCAGCGTTGAAGGTGGGACAGGGGGCACAACAGATACGCAGTATTTT.

The genes are TRBV4-1 and TRBJ1-4; possible D gene TRBD1, 5 bases. From germline, CDR1 is MGHRA and CDR2 YSYEKL. The ends were cut back, 3 bases at V and 0 bases at J, with 5 bases in the middle. The length of the CDR3 is 14 residues. The CDR3, as DNA: TGCGCCAGCAGCCAGGGGGCAACTAATGAAAAACTGTTTTTT. This codes for CASSQGATNEKLFF.

The rearrangement uses TRBV10-3 and TRBJ2-7; D is possibly TRBD2 (6 bases). Trimming left V 10 bases short and J 2 bases short, with 9 bases between. This CDR3 spans 11 amino acids. From germline, CDR1 is ENHRY and CDR2 SYGVKD. CDR3 DNA: TGTGCCAGCGGGACCCCCTACGAGCAGTACTTC. As protein: CASGTPYEQYF.